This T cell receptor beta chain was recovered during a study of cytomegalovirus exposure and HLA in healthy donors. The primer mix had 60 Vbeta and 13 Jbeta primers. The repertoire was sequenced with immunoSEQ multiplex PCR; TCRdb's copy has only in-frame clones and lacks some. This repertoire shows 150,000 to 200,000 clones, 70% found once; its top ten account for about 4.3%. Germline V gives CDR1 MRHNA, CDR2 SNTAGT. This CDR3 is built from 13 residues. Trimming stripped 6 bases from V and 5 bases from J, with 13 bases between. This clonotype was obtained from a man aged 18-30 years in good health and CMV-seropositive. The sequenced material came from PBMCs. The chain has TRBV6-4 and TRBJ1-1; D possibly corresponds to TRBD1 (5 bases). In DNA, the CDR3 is TGTGCCAGCAGCCCAGAGGAGGGGACTGAAGCTTTCTTT. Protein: CASSPEEGTEAFF.